This entry features one T cell receptor (beta chain) sequence. Clones were read by immunoSEQ multiplex PCR, and TCRdb kept only the in-frame ones, dropping some. The sample yields about 2,500,000 clones, approximately 94% seen once. The data were obtained in a study of shared clonotypes between healthy human individuals. The ends were cut back, 1 base at V and 11 bases at J, with 11 bases in the middle. CDR3 size: 12 residues. Germline V gene sequence: CDR1 SEHNR, CDR2 FQNEAQ (reference sequence). Researchers partitioned CD4+ cells into CD45RA+ naive and CD45RA-negative memory subsets. The sequence came from a man aged 18 to 30 in good health. The V gene is TRBV7-9, the J gene TRBJ1-1; D gene unclear. The sample was naive CD4+ T cells sorted from blood. Subset described: CD45RA+ positively selected. As DNA, the CDR3 is TGTGCCAGCAGCTTAGAGGTAGAAGGGGCTTTCTTT. Protein: CASSLEVEGAFF.